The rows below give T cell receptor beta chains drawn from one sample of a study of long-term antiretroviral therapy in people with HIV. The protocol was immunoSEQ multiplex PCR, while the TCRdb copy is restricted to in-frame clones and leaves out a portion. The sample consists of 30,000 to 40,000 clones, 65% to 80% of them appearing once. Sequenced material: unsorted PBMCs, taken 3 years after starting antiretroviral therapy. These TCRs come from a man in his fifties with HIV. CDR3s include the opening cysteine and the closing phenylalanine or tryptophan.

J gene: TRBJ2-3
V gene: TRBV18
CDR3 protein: CASSPWGTTDTQYF

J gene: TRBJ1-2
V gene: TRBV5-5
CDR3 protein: CASSFQRGMGPSYF

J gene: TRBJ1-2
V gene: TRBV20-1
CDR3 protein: CTLYSGGYTF

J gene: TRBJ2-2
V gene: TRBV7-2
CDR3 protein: CASSRQRVTGELFF

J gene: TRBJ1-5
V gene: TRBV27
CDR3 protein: CASSIRGVSNQPQHF

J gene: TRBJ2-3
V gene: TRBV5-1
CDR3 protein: CASSLNGRALDTQYF

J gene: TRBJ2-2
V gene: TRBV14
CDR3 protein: CASSSQGLYNTGELFF

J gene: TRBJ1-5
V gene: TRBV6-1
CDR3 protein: CASSEGYNQPQHF

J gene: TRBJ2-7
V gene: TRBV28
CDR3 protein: CASSFPLSGTVRYEQYF

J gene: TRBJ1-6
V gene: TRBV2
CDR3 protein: CASGGQGVRNSPLHF

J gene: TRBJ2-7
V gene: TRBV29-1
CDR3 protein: CSVARTSGRYEQYF

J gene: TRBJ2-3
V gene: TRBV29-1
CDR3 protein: CSVDLAGGPDTQYF

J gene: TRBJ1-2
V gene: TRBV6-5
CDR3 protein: CASSYVAGLNGYTF

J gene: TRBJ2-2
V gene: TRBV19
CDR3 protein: CASSMLDTGELFF

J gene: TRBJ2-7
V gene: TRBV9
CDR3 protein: CASSVAMGAGYEQYF

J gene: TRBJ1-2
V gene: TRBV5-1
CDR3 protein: CASSLGAGTAPYGYTF

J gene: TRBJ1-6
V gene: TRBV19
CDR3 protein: CASSISGQVGSALHF

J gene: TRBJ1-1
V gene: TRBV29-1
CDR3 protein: CSAFRDGETEAFF

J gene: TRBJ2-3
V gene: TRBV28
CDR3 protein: CASSLKTGSTDTQYF

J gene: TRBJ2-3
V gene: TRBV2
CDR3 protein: CASSLGTQEDTQYF

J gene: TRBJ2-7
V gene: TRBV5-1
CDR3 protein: CASSPSSGTGGGEQYF

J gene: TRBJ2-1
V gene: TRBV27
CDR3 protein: CASSQTGGELYNEQFF

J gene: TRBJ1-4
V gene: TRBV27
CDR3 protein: CASSLLGTGLEKLFF

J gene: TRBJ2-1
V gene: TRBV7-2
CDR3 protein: CASSQKYNEQFF

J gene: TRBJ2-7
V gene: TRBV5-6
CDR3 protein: CASSTLTDYEQYF

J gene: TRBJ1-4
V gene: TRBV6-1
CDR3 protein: CASRRQGHEKLFF